This entry lists 4 T cell receptor beta chains sequenced from one sample in a study of CD8 T cells in ankylosing spondylitis. Each CDR3 protein gets one entry after TCRdb re-called the 5' RACE reads with MiXCR. The sample consists of tens of thousands of distinct CDR3 sequences, just under 4% of them appearing once. Input material: blood, either unsorted or a sorted T cell fraction (not recorded which). These TCRs come from a female donor with ankylosing spondylitis or in good health (not recorded which).

This clonotype was recorded at least ten times. This chain joins TRBV9 and TRBJ2-2; D may be TRBD2 (7 bases). This CDR3 is 15 amino acids long. The germline V gene encodes CDR1 SGDLS and CDR2 YYNGEE. The V and J ends lost 0 bases and 6 bases respectively, with 12 bases between them. The CDR3 region is CASSVASGGPGELFF. CDR3 nucleotide sequence: TGTGCCAGCAGCGTAGCTTCCGGGGGGCCCGGGGAGCTGTTTTTT.

This clonotype was recorded at least ten times. The V gene is TRBV9, the J gene TRBJ2-3; D may be TRBD2 (5 bases). CDR3 length: 13 residues. CDR1 SGDLS and CDR2 YYNGEE come from the germline V gene. V dropped 4 bases and J dropped 4 bases, with 10 bases sitting between them. The CDR3 protein is CASSFTGADTQYF. The CDR3 DNA sequence: TGTGCCAGCAGCTTCACCGGGGCAGATACGCAGTATTTT. The variable domain in full, completed from reference TRBV9 and TRBJ2-3, reads DSGVTQTPKHLITATGQRVTLRCSPRSGDLSVYWYQQSLDQGLQFLIQYYNGEERAKGNILERFSAQQFPDLHSELNLSSLELGDSALYFCASSFTGADTQYFGPGTRLTVL.

The sample holds many counts of this clonotype. The chain couples TRBV9 to TRBJ2-3; no reliable D call. The CDR3 consists of 14 residues. V lost 2 bases and J 6 bases, leaving 13 bases between the germline ends. Germline V gene data show CDR1 as SGDLS and CDR2 as YYNGEE. The CDR3 loop reads CASSVRLVGDTQYF. The CDR3 nucleotides are TGTGCCAGCAGCGTTCGGCTGGTCGGCGATACGCAGTATTTT. The full variable domain, rest sourced from reference TRBV9 and TRBJ2-3, is DSGVTQTPKHLITATGQRVTLRCSPRSGDLSVYWYQQSLDQGLQFLIQYYNGEERAKGNILERFSAQQFPDLHSELNLSSLELGDSALYFCASSVRLVGDTQYFGPGTRLTVL.

This clonotype was counted between two and nine times. The CDR3 is CASSDPVDNTGELFF. The DNA of the CDR3 is TGTGCCAGCAGCGACCCCGTAGACAACACCGGGGAGCTGTTTTTT. V gene TRBV9 combines with J gene TRBJ2-2; no clear D gene. Germline V gives CDR1 SGDLS, CDR2 YYNGEE. This CDR3 is built from 15 residues. V was pared by 3 bases and J by 2 bases, with 11 bases between.